This passage covers 8 T cell receptor beta chains from one sample sequenced in a study of CD8+ T cells in alopecia areata (dated 2018 in TCRdb). Pooled mouse cutaneous lymph node cells were stained for CD4, CD8alpha, NKG2D, NKG2ACE and other markers and were then sorted on a BD Influx. Receptor amplification or capture employed the immunoSEQ multiplex PCR assay. For TCR sequencing, RNA was extracted from every sample and reverse transcribed into cDNA to serve as template. TCRdb mirrors the immuneACCESS table, restricted to in-frame sequences. Some clones are absent from its copies; in checked studies, under half trace to an unresolved V gene, and the reason for the others is unknown. The sample records roughly 260,000 clones, none occurring a single time. 1.2% of the sample is in the top ten clones. Sample: CD4+ T cells sorted from a lymph node. The source of these receptors is a C3H/HeJ mouse with alopecia areata. The strain's MHC haplotype is H2-k.

This clone was found a few times. Germline and genes here are mouse. The read ends 3 residues before the CDR3 terminus; that terminus is restored from the germline J gene. This rearrangement joins TRBV1 to TRBJ1-6; maybe TRBD1 (6 bases). TRBJ1-6 is an ORF for which the function is uncertain. This CDR3 has 14 amino acids. Germline V gene lookup returns CDR1 NSQYPW and CDR2 LRSPGD (reference sequence). Trimming cost V 5 bases and J 5 bases, with 10 bases left between them. The covered CDR3 bases are TGCACCTGCAGTTCGGGACAAAATAATTCGCCC. This translates into CTCSSGQNNSP. The CDR3, in full, reads CTCSSGQNNSPLYF.

This clone appeared a few times. Any gene name here is a mouse gene name. The read finishes 3 residues shy of the CDR3 end, and the germline J gene is used to complete it. V usage is TRBV13-1 and J usage is TRBJ1-6; 7 nucleotides agree with TRBD1. TRBJ1-6 is an ORF, and what it does is uncertain. The V gene end was trimmed by 1 base and the J gene end by 6 bases; junction bases not matched to a gene: 4. Germline V gene lookup returns CDR1 NSHNY and CDR2 SYGAGN. The CDR3 consists of 15 residues. CDR3 DNA (partial): TGTGCCAGCAGTGATTCCGGGACAGCTAATTCGCCC. Translation: CASSDSGTANSP. The CDR3 in full is CASSDSGTANSPLYF.

This clone has more than one count but fewer than ten. Gene names follow the mouse nomenclature. The CDR3 end lies 4 residues beyond the end of the read and is filled in from the germline J gene. The genes are TRBV3 and TRBJ1-1; D is undetermined. This CDR3 has 14 amino acids. Looked up from germline, CDR1 is SNHLY and CDR2 is FYNGKV (reference sequence). V was cut by 1 base and J by 1 base, with 7 bases left in between. The CDR3 sequence: CASSLEQKNTEVFF. The part of the CDR3 DNA that was read is TGTGCCAGCAGCTTAGAACAGAAAAACACA. The whole variable domain, remainder taken from reference TRBV3 and TRBJ1-1, is GPKVLQIPSHQIIDMGQMVTLNCDPVSNHLYFYWYKQILGQQMEFLVNFYNGKVMEKSKLFKDQFSVERPDGSYFTLKIQPTALEDSAVYFCASSLEQKNTEVFFGKGTRLTVV.

As concerns this clone: Any gene name here is a mouse gene name. The read halts 4 residues ahead of the CDR3 end, with the missing end drawn from the germline J gene. This chain joins TRBV13-1 and TRBJ2-7; 8 bases line up with TRBD2. Trimming cost V 4 bases and J 2 bases; bases outside gene matches: 2. The V gene's germline CDR1 is NSHNY and CDR2 SYGAGN. CDR3 size: 13 residues. The sequenced part of the CDR3 DNA is TGTGCCAGCAGTCGTGGGGGGGCCTAT. Its protein is CASSRGGAY. The CDR3 reads in full as CASSRGGAYEQYF.

For this clone: These gene names are mouse names. The CDR3 end lies 4 residues beyond the end of the read and is filled in from the germline J gene. V usage is TRBV1 and J usage is TRBJ2-7; 11 nucleotides align to TRBD2. In germline, CDR1 is NSQYPW, CDR2 LRSPGD (reference sequence). The CDR3 totals 18 residues. CDR3 sequence: CTCSADNPGLGGWHEQYF. The sequenced CDR3 bases are TGCACCTGCAGTGCAGACAACCCAGGACTGGGGGGTTGGCAT.

Concerning this clone: Germline and genes here are mouse. The CDR3 goes on 4 residues after the read ends, and that part is filled in from the germline J gene. The J gene is TRBJ2-3, the V gene TRBV13-1, with TRBD2 as a possible D gene (6 bases). V lost 0 bases and J lost 0, with 17 bases in between. This CDR3 is 18 amino acids long. CDR1 NSHNY and CDR2 SYGAGN come from the germline V gene. The CDR3 is CASSDVRDFPSSAETLYF. The part of the CDR3 DNA that was read is TGTGCCAGCAGTGATGTGCGGGACTTTCCTTCTAGTGCAGAA.

This clone was seen more than once but under ten times. Genes and germline are mouse. The read ends 4 residues early relative to the CDR3; the germline J gene fills the gap. The sample has other DNA sequences that encode this CDR3 too. J is TRBJ2-7 and V is TRBV31, with 7 bases matching TRBD1. CDR1 GKSSPN and CDR2 SITVG come from the germline V gene. Trimming at V came to 1 base and at J to 0 bases, leaving 3 bases not matched to a gene. The CDR3 consists of 14 residues. CDR3 loop: CAWSPGQSSYEQYF. The covered CDR3 bases are TGTGCCTGGAGTCCGGGACAGAGCTCCTAT.

This clone has ten or more counts. The gene symbols are mouse symbols. The read finishes 4 residues shy of the CDR3 end, and the germline J gene is used to complete it. The sample contains more than one DNA sequence encoding this CDR3. V is TRBV5 and J is TRBJ1-2; possibly TRBD1 for D (6 bases). The germline gives CDR1 LGHNA, CDR2 YNLKQL (reference sequence). V shed 0 bases and J shed 4 bases, with 9 bases lying between them. The CDR3 consists of 14 residues. The CDR3 loop reads CASSQDGRGSDYTF. CDR3 DNA (partial): TGTGCCAGCAGCCAAGATGGCAGGGGCTCC.